This section outlines one T cell receptor beta chain sequence together with its context. Its specificity is not known. Sequencing used immunoSEQ multiplex PCR; TCRdb keeps in-frame clones, though not all of them. The sample has under 150,000 clones; approximately 80% are singletons. The sample is drawn from a study of cytotoxic CD8 clonotypes in ibrutinib-treated CLL. The study, taken as a whole, reports: Public clonotypes were uncommon and contracted or stayed stable on treatment. Different sampling times were used for sustained-remission and progressing patients. T-cell clonality at baseline went above that of age-matched healthy donors and rose and fell with circulating CD8+ T-cell counts.

TCR beta libraries used about 2.1 micrograms of DNA from cryopreserved PBMCs. The receptor's source is a human donor with chronic lymphocytic leukemia. This specimen consisted of PBMCs, obtained after 24 months of ibrutinib treatment.

The CDR3 bases are TGTGCCTGGAGTGGGCCTAGCGGGGGGTACCAAGAGACCCAGTACTTC. This encodes CAWSGPSGGYQETQYF. The V call is TRBV30, the J call TRBJ2-5, with 11 bases identical to TRBD2. J gave up 0 bases and V 1 base, and 4 bases lay outside the gene matches. In germline, CDR1 is GTSNPN, CDR2 SVGIG (reference sequence). The CDR3 extends over 16 amino acids.